Sequencing of this T cell receptor (beta chain) was carried out in a study of T cell clonotyping in hematopoietic cell transplantation. Some clones are missing from TCRdb's copy, which holds only in-frame ones; the method was immunoSEQ multiplex PCR. The repertoire holds some 5,100 clones, with 77% as singletons. CDR1 and CDR2 (germline): MNHEY, SVGAGI. Between the trimmed V and J ends, which lost 7 bases and 7 bases, there was a span of 20 bases. CDR3 size: 14 residues. This clone occurred a few times. Sample: PBMCs, taken 100 days after allogeneic stem cell transplant. The clonotype originates from a male patient aged 45-60 years who had an allogeneic stem cell transplant from an unrelated donor, so the T cells may come from the graft donor. Some clones in this sample may be carry-over from other donors' samples. This chain joins TRBV6-5 and TRBJ2-7; D unresolved. The chain's CDR3 is CASTQRTGPWEQYF. The CDR3 DNA is TGTGCCAGCACCCAAAGGACGGGCCCCTGGGAGCAGTACTTC.